This TCR beta chain is drawn from a study of cytomegalovirus exposure and HLA in healthy donors. Everyone who donated was a healthy bone marrow donor. It was with 60 Vbeta and 13 Jbeta primers that the PCR ran. Sequencing was performed with immunoSEQ multiplex PCR; in TCRdb, only in-frame clones are kept and a portion is missing. The sample yields over 150,000 clones, approximately 75% seen once. J was trimmed by 3 bases and V by 5 bases; bases with no gene match: 7. The germline V gene encodes CDR1 SEHNR and CDR2 FQNEAQ (reference sequence). This CDR3 spans 14 amino acids. This rearrangement joins TRBV7-9 to TRBJ2-7; the match to TRBD1 covers 7 bases. Sequenced: PBMCs. This TCR came from a man younger than 30 in good health and CMV-seronegative. In DNA, the CDR3 is TGTGCCAGCAGCGCGACAGGGAGCCACTACGAGCAGTACTTC. Amino acids: CASSATGSHYEQYF. Filled out from reference TRBV7-9 and TRBJ2-7, the complete variable domain reads DTGVSQNPRHKITKRGQNVTFRCDPISEHNRLYWYRQTLGQGPEFLTYFQNEAQLEKSRLLSDRFSAERPKGSFSTLEIQRTEQGDSAMYLCASSATGSHYEQYFGPGTRLTVT.